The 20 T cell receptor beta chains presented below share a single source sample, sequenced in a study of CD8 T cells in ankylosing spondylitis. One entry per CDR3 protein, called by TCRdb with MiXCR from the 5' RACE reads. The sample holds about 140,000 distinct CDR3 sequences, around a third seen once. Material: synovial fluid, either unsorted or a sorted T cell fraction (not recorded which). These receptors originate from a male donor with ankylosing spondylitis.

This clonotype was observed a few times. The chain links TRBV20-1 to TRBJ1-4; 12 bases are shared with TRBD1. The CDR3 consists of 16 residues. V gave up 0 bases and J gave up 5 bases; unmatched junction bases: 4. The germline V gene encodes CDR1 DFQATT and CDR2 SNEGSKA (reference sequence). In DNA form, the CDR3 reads TGCAGTGCTAGAGAGGGACAGGGGGCCTCCAATGAAAAACTGTTTTTT. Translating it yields CSAREGQGASNEKLFF.

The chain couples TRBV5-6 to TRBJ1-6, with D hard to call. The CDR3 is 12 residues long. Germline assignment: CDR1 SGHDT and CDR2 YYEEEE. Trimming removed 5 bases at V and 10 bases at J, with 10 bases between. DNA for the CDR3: TGTGCCAGCAGGATTAGAGGGTCACCCCTCCACTTT. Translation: CASRIRGSPLHF.

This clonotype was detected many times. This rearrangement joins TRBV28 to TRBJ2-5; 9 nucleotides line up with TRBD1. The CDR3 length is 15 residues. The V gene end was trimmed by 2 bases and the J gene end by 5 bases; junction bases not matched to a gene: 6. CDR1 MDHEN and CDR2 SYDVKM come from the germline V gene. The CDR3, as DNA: TGTGCCAGCAGTTTAGGGGACAGGGAAGGGGAGACCCAGTACTTC. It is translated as CASSLGDREGETQYF.

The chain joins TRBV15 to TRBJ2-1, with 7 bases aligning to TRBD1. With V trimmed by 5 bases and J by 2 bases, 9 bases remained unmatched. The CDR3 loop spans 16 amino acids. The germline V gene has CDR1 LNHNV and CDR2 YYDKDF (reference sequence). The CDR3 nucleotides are TGTGCCACCAGCTCGCGCCGGGACAGCCCCTACAATGAGCAGTTCTTC. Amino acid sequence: CATSSRRDSPYNEQFF.

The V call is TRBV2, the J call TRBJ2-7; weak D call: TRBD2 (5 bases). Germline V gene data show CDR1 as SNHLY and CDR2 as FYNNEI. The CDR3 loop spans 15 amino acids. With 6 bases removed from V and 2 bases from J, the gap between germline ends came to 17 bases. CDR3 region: CASSPRASRPYEQYF. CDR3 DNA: TGTGCCAGCAGCCCCCGGGCTAGCAGACCCTACGAGCAGTACTTC. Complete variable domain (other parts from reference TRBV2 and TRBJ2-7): EPEVTQTPSHQVTQMGQEVILRCVPISNHLYFYWYRQILGQKVEFLVSFYNNEISEKSEIFDDQFSVERPDGSNFTLKIRSTKLEDSAMYFCASSPRASRPYEQYFGPGTRLTVT.

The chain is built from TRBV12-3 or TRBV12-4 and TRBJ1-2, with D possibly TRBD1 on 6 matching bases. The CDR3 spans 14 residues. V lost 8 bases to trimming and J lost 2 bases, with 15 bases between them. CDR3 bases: TGTGCCAGCGGGCAGGGGAACTACAACTATGGCTACACCTTC. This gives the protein CASGQGNYNYGYTF.

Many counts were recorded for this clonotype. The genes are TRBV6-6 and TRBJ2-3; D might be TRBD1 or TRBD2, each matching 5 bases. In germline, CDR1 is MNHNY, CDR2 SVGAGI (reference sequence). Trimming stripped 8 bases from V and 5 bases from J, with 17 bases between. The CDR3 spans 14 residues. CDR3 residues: CASSGTGHRDTQYF. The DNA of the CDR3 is TGTGCCAGCTCCGGGACCGGACACAGAGATACGCAGTATTTT.

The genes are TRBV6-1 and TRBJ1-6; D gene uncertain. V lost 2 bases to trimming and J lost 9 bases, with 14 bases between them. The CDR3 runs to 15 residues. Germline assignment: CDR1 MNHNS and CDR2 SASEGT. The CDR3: CASSESNSLTSPLHF. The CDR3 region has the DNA TGTGCCAGCAGTGAAAGCAACAGCCTGACTTCACCCCTCCACTTT.

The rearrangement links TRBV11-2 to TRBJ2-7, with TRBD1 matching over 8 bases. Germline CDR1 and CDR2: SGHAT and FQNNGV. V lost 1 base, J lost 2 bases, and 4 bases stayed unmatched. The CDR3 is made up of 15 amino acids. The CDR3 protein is CASSLAGGVTYEQYF. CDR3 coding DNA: TGTGCCAGCAGCTTAGCAGGGGGCGTCACCTACGAGCAGTACTTC.

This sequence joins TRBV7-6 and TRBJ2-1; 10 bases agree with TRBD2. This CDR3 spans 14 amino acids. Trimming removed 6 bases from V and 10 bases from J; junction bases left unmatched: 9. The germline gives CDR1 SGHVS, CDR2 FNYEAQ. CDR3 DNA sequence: TGTGCCAGCAGAACCCGGACTAGCGGAGGGGAGCAGTTCTTC. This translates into CASRTRTSGGEQFF. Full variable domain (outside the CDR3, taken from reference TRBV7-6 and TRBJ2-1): GAGVSQSPRYKVTKRGQDVALRCDPISGHVSLYWYRQALGQGPEFLTYFNYEAQQDKSGLPNDRFSAERPEGSISTLTIQRTEQRDSAMYRCASRTRTSGGEQFFGPGTRLTVL.

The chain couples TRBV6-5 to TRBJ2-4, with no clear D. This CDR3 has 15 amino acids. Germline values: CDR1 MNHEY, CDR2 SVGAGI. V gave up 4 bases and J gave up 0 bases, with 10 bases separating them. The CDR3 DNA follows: TGTGCCAGCAGTTCCCTAACGGGAGCCAAAAACATTCAGTACTTC. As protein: CASSSLTGAKNIQYF.

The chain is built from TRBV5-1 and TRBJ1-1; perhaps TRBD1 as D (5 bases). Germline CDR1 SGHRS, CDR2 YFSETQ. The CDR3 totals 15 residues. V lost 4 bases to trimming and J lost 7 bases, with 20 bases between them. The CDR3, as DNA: TGCGCCAGCAGCCGCGGAGATCTCGTGGGGGGTGAAGCTTTCTTT. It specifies CASSRGDLVGGEAFF.

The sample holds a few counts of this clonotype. Here the CDR3 reads CASTQQGFGELFF. The CDR3 coding sequence is TGTGCCAGCACCCAGCAGGGTTTCGGGGAGCTGTTTTTT. The chain employs TRBV12-3 or TRBV12-4 and TRBJ2-2; weak D call: TRBD1 (5 bases). Trimming took off 7 bases at V and 7 bases at J, with 13 bases between the two ends. The CDR3 length is 13 residues.

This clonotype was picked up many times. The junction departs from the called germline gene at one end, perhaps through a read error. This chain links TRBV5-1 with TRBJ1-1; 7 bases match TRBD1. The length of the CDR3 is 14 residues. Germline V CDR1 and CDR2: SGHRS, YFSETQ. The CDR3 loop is CASSLSGGNTEAFF. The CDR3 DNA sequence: TGTGCCAGCAGCTTGTCAGGGGGGAACACTGAAGCTTTCTTT.

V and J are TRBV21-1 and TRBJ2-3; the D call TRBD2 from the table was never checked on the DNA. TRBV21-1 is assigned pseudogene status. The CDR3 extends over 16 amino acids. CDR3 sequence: CASSKGCPSPTDTQYF. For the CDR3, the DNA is TGTGCCAGCAGCAAAGGCTGCCCTAGCCCAACAGATACGCAGTATTTT.

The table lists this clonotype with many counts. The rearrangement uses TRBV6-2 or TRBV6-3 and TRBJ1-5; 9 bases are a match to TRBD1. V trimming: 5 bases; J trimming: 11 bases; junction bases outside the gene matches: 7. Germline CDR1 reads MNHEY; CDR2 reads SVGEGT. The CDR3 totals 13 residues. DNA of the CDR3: TGTGCCAGCAGTCCAAACCGGGACAGGGCCCAGCATTTT. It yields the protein CASSPNRDRAQHF.

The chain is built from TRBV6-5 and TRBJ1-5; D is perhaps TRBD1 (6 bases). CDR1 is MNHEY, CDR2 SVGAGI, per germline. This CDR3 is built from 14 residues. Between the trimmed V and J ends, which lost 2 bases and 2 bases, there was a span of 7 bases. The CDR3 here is CASSYRGGNQPQHF. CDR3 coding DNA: TGTGCCAGCAGTTACAGGGGGGGCAATCAGCCCCAGCATTTT.

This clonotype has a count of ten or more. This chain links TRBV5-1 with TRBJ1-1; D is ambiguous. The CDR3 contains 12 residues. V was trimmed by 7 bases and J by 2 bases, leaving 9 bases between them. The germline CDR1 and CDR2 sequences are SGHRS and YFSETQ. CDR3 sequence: CASGRVNTEAFF. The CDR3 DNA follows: TGCGCCAGCGGGCGGGTTAACACTGAAGCTTTCTTT.

In DNA, the CDR3 is TGCGCCAGCAGCGTTAGCGGAACCGATACGCAGTATTTT. Translated, it gives CASSVSGTDTQYF. The genes are TRBV5-1 and TRBJ2-3; D is possibly TRBD2 (6 bases). CDR3 size: 13 residues. CDR1 SGHRS and CDR2 YFSETQ come from the germline V gene. The ends were cut back, 4 bases at V and 6 bases at J, with 12 bases in the middle.

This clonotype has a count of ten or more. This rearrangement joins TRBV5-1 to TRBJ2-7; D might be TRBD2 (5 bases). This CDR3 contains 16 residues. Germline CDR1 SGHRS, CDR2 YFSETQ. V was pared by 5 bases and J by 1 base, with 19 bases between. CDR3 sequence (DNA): TGCGCCAGCAGGACCGGGGATCTCCTACAATCCTACGAGCAGTACTTC. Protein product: CASRTGDLLQSYEQYF.